This is a list of T cell receptor beta chains from one sample in a study of blood T cell repertoires in COVID-19. Assay used: immunoSEQ multiplex PCR; TCRdb lists only in-frame clones, some missing. The repertoire consists of about 280,000 clones, with approximately 85% occurring once and the leading ten covering 9% to 9.5%. The sample taken for sequencing was peripheral blood. These receptors all stem from a man aged 18 to 30 with active or convalescent COVID-19. Each CDR3 is given with its conserved first and last residue. D genes are given only for firm matches. Only some rows state a clone size, as once, few, many or a class for expanded clones.

TRBV10-2	.	.	TRBJ1-1	TGCGCCAGCAGTGAGTGGGGGCAGGGGACTGAAGCTTTCTTT	CASSEWGQGTEAFF
TRBV7-8	.	.	TRBJ1-2	TGTGCCAGCAGCTTAGCGAGGGTTCCTTATGGCTACACCTTC	CASSLARVPYGYTF
TRBV6-1	.	.	TRBJ1-5	TGTGCCAGCAGTGAATGGGCAGGGGATCAGCCCCAGCATTTT	CASSEWAGDQPQHF
TRBV2	.	TRBD1	TRBJ2-1	TGTGCCACGACAACAGGGGGCCCCCCTTACAATGAGCAGTTCTTC	CATTTGGPPYNEQFF
TRBV18	.	TRBD1	TRBJ2-7	TGTGCCAGCTCAACAGGGGGCCGCGACGAGCAGTACTTC	CASSTGGRDEQYF
TRBV12-5	.	.	TRBJ1-1	TGTGCTAGTCTGGGGGGGTATAACACTGAAGCTTTCTTT	CASLGGYNTEAFF
TRBV13	.	.	TRBJ2-7	TGTGCCAGCAGCTCGGGACTTCACAGCTCCTACGAGCAGTACTTC	CASSSGLHSSYEQYF
TRBV18	.	TRBD1	TRBJ2-5	TGTGCCAGCTCATACGGACAGGGGGCTGAGGTGGAGACCCAGTACTTC	CASSYGQGAEVETQYF
TRBV7-8	.	.	TRBJ1-1	TGTGCCAGCAGCTTAGCCGGACAGAACACTGAAGCTTTCTTT	CASSLAGQNTEAFF
TRBV3-1/TRBV3-2	once	.	TRBJ2-7	TGTGCCAGCAGCCGGATATCGGGGGACGAGCAGTACTTC	CASSRISGDEQYF
TRBV9	.	.	TRBJ1-4	TGTGCCAGCAGCGTAGGACGACAGGACCTTAATGAAAAACTGTTTTTT	CASSVGRQDLNEKLFF
TRBV5-4	.	TRBD2	TRBJ2-1	TGTGCCAGCACCTCGGATCGGGGGGGCTTGAATGAGCAGTTCTTC	CASTSDRGGLNEQFF
TRBV5-1	.	TRBD2	TRBJ2-5	TGCGCCAGCAGCTTCGGGGGGGCAAGAGAGACCCAGTACTTC	CASSFGGARETQYF
TRBV19	.	TRBD1	TRBJ2-7	TGTGCCAGCAAACCGGGACAGGGCTCCTACGAGCAGTACTTC	CASKPGQGSYEQYF
TRBV11-2	few	.	TRBJ1-1	TGTGCCAGCAGCCGCCTTCCGGGGGGCACTGAAGCTTTCTTT	CASSRLPGGTEAFF
TRBV6-1	once	TRBD2	TRBJ2-5	TGTGCCAGCAGTGGGCCCACTAGCGGGGAATTGAAAGAGACCCAGTACTTC	CASSGPTSGELKETQYF
TRBV19	.	.	TRBJ1-1	TGTGCCAGTAGTATGGCGGTAGCCCCGAACACTGAAGCTTTCTTT	CASSMAVAPNTEAFF
TRBV19	once	TRBD1	TRBJ2-7	TGTGCCAGTAGTATCCAACAGGGGCTACCCTACGAGCAGTACTTC	CASSIQQGLPYEQYF
TRBV5-1	.	.	TRBJ1-1	TGCGCCAGCAGCTCGCTTCGGGGGATTGAAGCTTTCTTT	CASSSLRGIEAFF
TRBV19	.	TRBD1	TRBJ2-3	TGTGCCAGTATAGGATCGGATAGATCGGGACAGCTCACAGATACGCAGTATTTT	CASIGSDRSGQLTDTQYF
TRBV5-4	.	.	TRBJ2-7	TGTGCCGCCACGCCCCAGCCCGAGGGCTCCTACGAGCAGTACTTC	CAATPQPEGSYEQYF
TRBV19	.	TRBD1	TRBJ1-3	TGTGCCAGTAGTCCGTGGGACAGGCCCCACACCATATATTTT	CASSPWDRPHTIYF
TRBV12-3/TRBV12-4	.	TRBD1	TRBJ2-7	TGTGCCAGCAGTTTGACAGGGTCGGGCGAGCAGTACTTC	CASSLTGSGEQYF
TRBV12-3/TRBV12-4	.	.	TRBJ1-2	TGTGCCAGCAGCCAGGGTCATGGCTACACCTTC	CASSQGHGYTF
TRBV2	.	.	TRBJ2-7	TGTGCCAGCACCCCACCCCGGACAGATTACGAGCAGTACTTC	CASTPPRTDYEQYF
TRBV9	.	.	TRBJ1-5	TGTGCCAGCAGCCGGGGGTGGAGGGGCAATCAGCCCCAGCATTTT	CASSRGWRGNQPQHF
TRBV18	.	.	TRBJ1-1	TGTGCCAGCTCACCAAGACACGTTATGAACACTGAAGCTTTCTTT	CASSPRHVMNTEAFF
TRBV27	.	TRBD1	TRBJ1-1	TGTGCCAGCAGTTTAGCGGGACAGGGCCCGCTAACGGAAGCTTTCTTT	CASSLAGQGPLTEAFF
TRBV9	.	.	TRBJ1-2	TGTGCCAGCAGCGTACCGGGGGGCTATGGCTACACCTTC	CASSVPGGYGYTF
TRBV9	.	.	TRBJ2-7	TGTGCCAGCAGCGTAGGATCTACGCAGGGCGAGCAGTACTTC	CASSVGSTQGEQYF
TRBV4-1	once	TRBD2	TRBJ2-1	TGCGCCAGCAGCCAGATCAGCGCGGGGGGTAATGAGCAGTTCTTC	CASSQISAGGNEQFF
TRBV2	.	.	TRBJ1-1	TGTGCCAGCAGCCTTGACAGGATGGCTGAAGCTTTCTTT	CASSLDRMAEAFF
TRBV3-1/TRBV3-2	.	TRBD2	TRBJ2-1	TGTGCCAGCAGCCCACCGGGACTAGCGGTGGTCTTC	CASSPPGLAVVF
TRBV7-2	.	TRBD2	TRBJ2-7	TGTGCCAGCAGCTTAGCAGCGGGAGGGGGGCCCATTCCTTACGAGCAGTACTTC	CASSLAAGGGPIPYEQYF
TRBV2	.	TRBD2	TRBJ2-3	TGTGCCAGCAGTCGGGGGGGGAGCACAGATACGCAGTATTTT	CASSRGGSTDTQYF
TRBV5-1	.	.	TRBJ1-2	TGCGCCAGCAGCCCGGGAGCGGATAACTATGGCTACACCTTC	CASSPGADNYGYTF
TRBV6-4	.	TRBD1	TRBJ1-1	TGTGCCAGCAGCCAGACAGGGGATAACGCTGAAGCTTTCTTT	CASSQTGDNAEAFF
TRBV4-1	.	TRBD1	TRBJ1-5	TGCGCCAGCAGCCGGGGACAGGTCGGCAATCAGCCCCAGCATTTT	CASSRGQVGNQPQHF
TRBV15	.	.	TRBJ1-2	TGTGCCACCAGCAGAGATCCTCGGGCGGGCTATGGCTACACCTTC	CATSRDPRAGYGYTF
TRBV6-1	.	.	TRBJ1-3	TGTGCCAGCAGTCCGGACAGTGGAAACACCATATATTTT	CASSPDSGNTIYF
TRBV18	.	TRBD1	TRBJ1-4	TGTGCCAGCTCACTTGGGACAGCTAATGAAAAACTGTTTTTT	CASSLGTANEKLFF
TRBV5-6	.	TRBD2	TRBJ2-7	TGTGCCAGCAGCCTGGGCGGGGGTTACGAGCAGTACTTC	CASSLGGGYEQYF
TRBV11-2	.	TRBD1	TRBJ1-1	TGTGCCAGCACCCAGGGACAGATGAACACTGAAGCTTTCTTT	CASTQGQMNTEAFF
TRBV12-5	few	TRBD1	TRBJ1-3	TGTGCTAGTGCCTCGGGACAGGGAGCTGGAAACACCATATATTTT	CASASGQGAGNTIYF
TRBV6-5	.	.	TRBJ1-5	TGTGCCAGCAGAGACGGACTGTATAGCAATCAGCCCCAGCATTTT	CASRDGLYSNQPQHF